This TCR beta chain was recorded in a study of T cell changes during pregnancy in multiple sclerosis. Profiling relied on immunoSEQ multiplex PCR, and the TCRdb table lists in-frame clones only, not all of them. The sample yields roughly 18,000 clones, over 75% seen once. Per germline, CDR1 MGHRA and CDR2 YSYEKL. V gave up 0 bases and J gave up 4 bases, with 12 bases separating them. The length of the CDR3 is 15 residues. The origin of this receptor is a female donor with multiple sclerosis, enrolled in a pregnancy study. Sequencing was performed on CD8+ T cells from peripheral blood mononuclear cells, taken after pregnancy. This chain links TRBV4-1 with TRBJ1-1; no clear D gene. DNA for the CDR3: TGCGCCAGCAGCCAAGAGCCGGCCCCGGGCACTGAAGCTTTCTTT. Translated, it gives CASSQEPAPGTEAFF.